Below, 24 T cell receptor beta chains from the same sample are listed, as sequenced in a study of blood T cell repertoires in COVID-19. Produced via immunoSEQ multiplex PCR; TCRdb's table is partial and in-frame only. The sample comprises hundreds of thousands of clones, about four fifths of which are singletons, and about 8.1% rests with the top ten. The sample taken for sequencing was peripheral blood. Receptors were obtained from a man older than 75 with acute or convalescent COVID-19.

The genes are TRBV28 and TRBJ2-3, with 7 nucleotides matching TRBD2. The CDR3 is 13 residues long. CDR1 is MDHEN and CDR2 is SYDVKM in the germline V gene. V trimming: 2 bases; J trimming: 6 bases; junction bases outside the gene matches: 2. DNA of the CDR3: TGTGCCAGCAGTTTAGACGGGGGGGATACGCAGTATTTT. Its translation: CASSLDGGDTQYF.

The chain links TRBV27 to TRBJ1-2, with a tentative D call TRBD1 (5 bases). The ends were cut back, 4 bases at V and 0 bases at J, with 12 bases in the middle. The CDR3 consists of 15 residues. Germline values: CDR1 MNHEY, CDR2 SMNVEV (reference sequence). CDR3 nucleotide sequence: TGTGCCAGCAGTTGGGGCGGAAGGTCTAACTATGGCTACACCTTC. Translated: CASSWGGRSNYGYTF.

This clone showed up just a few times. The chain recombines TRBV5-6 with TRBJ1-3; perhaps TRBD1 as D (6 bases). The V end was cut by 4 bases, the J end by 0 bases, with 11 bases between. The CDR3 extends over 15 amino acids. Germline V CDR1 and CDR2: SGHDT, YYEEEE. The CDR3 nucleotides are TGTGCCAGCAGCCTCCGGACAGCCTCTGGAAACACCATATATTTT. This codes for CASSLRTASGNTIYF.

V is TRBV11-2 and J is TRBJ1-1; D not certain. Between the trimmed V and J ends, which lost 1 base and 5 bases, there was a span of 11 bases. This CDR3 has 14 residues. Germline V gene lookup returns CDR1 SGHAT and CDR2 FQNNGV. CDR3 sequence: CASSLVKAVTEAFF. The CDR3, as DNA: TGTGCCAGCAGCTTAGTAAAGGCGGTAACTGAAGCTTTCTTT.

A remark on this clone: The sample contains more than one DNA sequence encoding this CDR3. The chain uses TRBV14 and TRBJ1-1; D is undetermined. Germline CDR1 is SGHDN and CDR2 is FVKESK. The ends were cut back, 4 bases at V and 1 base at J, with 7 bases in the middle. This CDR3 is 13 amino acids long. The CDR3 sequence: CASSLLRNTEAFF. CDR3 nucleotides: TGTGCCAGCAGCCTACTCCGGAACACTGAAGCTTTCTTT.

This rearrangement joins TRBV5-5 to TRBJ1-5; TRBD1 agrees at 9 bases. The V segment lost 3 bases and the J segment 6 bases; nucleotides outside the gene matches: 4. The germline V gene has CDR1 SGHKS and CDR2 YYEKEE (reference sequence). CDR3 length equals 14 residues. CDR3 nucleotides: TGTGCCAGCAGCTGGGGACAGGGAGGTCAGCCCCAGCATTTT. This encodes CASSWGQGGQPQHF.

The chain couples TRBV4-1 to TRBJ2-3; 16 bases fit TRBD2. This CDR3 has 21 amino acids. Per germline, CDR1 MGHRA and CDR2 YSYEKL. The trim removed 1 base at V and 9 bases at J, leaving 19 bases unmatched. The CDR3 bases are TGCGCCAGCAGCCAAGTTCAAGGGACTAGCGGGAGGGCCCGCCAGCAAGGGACGCAGTATTTT. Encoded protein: CASSQVQGTSGRARQQGTQYF.

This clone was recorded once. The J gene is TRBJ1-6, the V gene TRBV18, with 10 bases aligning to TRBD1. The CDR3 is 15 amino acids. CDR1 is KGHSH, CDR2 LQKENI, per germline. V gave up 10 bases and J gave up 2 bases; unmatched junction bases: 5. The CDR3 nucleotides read TGTGCCACCGCGACAGGGGGCACCTATAATTCACCCCTCCACTTT. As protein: CATATGGTYNSPLHF.

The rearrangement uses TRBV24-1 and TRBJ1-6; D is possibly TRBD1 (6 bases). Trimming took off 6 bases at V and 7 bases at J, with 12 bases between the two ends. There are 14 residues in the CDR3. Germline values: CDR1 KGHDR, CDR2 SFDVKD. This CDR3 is CATSPGGANSPLHF. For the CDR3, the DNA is TGTGCCACCAGTCCCGGGGGGGCCAATTCACCCCTCCACTTT.

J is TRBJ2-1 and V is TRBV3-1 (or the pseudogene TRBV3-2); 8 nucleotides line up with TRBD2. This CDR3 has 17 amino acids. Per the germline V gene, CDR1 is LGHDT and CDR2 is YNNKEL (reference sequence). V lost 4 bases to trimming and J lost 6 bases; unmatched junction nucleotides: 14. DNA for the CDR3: TGTGCCAGCAGCCCCACCCTGACTAGCGTAATCACCAATGAGCAGTTCTTC. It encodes CASSPTLTSVITNEQFF.

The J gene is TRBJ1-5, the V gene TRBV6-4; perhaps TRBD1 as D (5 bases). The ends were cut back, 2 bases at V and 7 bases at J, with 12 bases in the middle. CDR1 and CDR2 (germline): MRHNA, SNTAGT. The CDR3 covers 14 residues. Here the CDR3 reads CASSDRPGRQPQHF. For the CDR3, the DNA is TGTGCCAGCAGTGACCGGCCAGGGAGGCAGCCCCAGCATTTT.

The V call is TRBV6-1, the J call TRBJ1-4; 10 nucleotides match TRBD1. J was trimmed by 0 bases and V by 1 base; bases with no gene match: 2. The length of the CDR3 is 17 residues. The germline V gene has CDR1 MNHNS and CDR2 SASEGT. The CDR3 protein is CASSEGDRGTTNEKLFF. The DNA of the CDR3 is TGTGCCAGCAGTGAAGGGGACAGGGGTACAACTAATGAAAAACTGTTTTTT.

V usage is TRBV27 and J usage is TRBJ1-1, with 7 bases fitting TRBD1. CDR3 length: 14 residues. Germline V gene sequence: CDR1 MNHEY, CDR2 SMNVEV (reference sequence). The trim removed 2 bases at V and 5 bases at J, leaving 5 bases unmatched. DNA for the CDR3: TGTGCCAGCAGTTTAGAAGGGGGCGGAACTGAAGCTTTCTTT. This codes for CASSLEGGGTEAFF.

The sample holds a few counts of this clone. The CDR3 protein is CASSDPRLAGVQFF. The CDR3 DNA follows: TGTGCCAGCAGTGACCCCAGACTAGCGGGGGTACAGTTCTTC. The V gene is TRBV6-4, the J gene TRBJ2-1, with 12 nucleotides matching TRBD2. CDR1 is MRHNA and CDR2 is SNTAGT in the germline V gene. J lost 13 bases, V lost 2 bases, and 6 bases had no gene match. CDR3 length: 14 residues.

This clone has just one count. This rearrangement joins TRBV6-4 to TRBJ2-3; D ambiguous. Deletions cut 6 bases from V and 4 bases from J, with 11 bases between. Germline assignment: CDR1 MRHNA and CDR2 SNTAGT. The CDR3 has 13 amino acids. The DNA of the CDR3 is TGTGCCAGCAGCCTTGTACTTTCAGATACGCAGTATTTT. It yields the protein CASSLVLSDTQYF.

The CDR3 bases are TGTGCCAGCTCACCATCCGAAGGGGCGTACCGCAACACTGAAGCTTTCTTT. As protein: CASSPSEGAYRNTEAFF. This chain uses TRBV18 with TRBJ1-1; possibly TRBD1 for D (5 bases). The V and J ends lost 2 bases and 2 bases respectively, with 18 bases between them. CDR1 and CDR2 (germline): KGHSH, LQKENI. The CDR3 length is 17 residues.

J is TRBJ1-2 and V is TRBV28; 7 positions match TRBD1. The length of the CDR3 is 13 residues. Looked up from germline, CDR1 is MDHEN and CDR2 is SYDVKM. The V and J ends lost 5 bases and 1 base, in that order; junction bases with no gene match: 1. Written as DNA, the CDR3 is TGTGCCAGCAGTGGGACAGTTAACTATGGCTACACCTTC. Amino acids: CASSGTVNYGYTF.

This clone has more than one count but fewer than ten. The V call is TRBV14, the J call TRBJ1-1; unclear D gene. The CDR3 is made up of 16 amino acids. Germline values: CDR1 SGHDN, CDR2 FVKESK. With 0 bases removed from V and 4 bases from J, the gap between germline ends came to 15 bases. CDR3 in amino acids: CASSQDVGVVLTEAFF. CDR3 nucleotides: TGTGCCAGCAGCCAAGACGTCGGAGTGGTCCTCACTGAAGCTTTCTTT.

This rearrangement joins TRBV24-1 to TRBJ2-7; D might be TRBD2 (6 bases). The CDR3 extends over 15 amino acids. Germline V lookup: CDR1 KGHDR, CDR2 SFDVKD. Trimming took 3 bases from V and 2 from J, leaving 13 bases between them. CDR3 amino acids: CATSDTHTGAYEQYF. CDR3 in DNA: TGTGCCACCAGTGATACCCACACGGGGGCCTACGAGCAGTACTTC.

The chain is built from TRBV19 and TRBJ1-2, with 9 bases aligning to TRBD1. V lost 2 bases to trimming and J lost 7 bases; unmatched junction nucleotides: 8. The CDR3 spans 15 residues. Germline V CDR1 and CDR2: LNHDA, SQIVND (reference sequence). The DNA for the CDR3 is TGTGCCAGTAGTATACCCGGACAGGGGTGGCCTGGCTACACCTTC. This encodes CASSIPGQGWPGYTF.

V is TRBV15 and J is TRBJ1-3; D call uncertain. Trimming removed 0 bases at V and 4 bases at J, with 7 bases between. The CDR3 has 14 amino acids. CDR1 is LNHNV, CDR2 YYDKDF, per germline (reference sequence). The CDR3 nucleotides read TGTGCCACCAGCAGAGATCTATCCGGAAACACCATATATTTT. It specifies CATSRDLSGNTIYF. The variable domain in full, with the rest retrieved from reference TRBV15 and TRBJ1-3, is DAMVIQNPRYQVTQFGKPVTLSCSQTLNHNVMYWYQQKSSQAPKLLFHYYDKDFNNEADTPDNFQSRRPNTSFCFLDIRSPGLGDTAMYLCATSRDLSGNTIYFGEGSWLTVV.

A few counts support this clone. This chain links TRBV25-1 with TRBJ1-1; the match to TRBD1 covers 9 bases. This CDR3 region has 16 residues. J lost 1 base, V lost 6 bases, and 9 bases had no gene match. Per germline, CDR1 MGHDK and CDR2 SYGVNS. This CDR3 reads CASRPTGGLANTEAFF. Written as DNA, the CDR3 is TGTGCCAGCAGGCCGACAGGGGGGTTGGCGAACACTGAAGCTTTCTTT.

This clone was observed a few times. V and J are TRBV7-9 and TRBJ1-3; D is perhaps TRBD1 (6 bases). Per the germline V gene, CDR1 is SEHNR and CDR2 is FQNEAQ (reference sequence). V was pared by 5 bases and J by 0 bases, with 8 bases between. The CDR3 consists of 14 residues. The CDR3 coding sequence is TGTGCCAGCAGCCGCAGGGGCTCTGGAAACACCATATATTTT. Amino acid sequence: CASSRRGSGNTIYF.

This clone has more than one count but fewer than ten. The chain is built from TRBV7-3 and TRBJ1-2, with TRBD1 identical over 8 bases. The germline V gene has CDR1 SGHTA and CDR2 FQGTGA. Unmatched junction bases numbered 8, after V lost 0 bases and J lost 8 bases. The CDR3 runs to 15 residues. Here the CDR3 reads CASSLTGGQGGGYTF. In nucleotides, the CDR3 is TGTGCCAGCAGCTTAACGGGCGGACAGGGTGGCGGCTACACCTTC. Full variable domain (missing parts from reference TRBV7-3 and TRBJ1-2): GAGVSQTPSNKVTEKGKYVELRCDPISGHTALYWYRQSLGQGPEFLIYFQGTGAADDSGLPNDRFFAVRPEGSVSTLKIQRTERGDSAVYLCASSLTGGQGGGYTFGSGTRLTVV.